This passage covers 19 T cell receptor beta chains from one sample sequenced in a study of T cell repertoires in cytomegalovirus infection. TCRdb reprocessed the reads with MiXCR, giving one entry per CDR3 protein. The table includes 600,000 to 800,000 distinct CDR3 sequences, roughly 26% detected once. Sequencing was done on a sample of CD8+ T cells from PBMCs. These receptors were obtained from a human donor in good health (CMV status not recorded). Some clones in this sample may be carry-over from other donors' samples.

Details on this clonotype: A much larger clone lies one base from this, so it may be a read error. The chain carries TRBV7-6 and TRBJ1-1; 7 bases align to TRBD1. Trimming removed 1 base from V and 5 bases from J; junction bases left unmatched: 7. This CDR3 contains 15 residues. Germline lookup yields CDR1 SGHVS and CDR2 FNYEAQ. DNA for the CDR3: TGTGCCAGCAGCTTAGGCAGGGGGTGTGGGACTGAAGCTTTCTTT. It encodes CASSLGRGCGTEAFF.

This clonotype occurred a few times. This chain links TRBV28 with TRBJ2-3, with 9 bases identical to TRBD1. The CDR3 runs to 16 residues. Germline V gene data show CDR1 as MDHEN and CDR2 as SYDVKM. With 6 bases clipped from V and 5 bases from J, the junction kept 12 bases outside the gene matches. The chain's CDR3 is CASSHDRGRGRDTQYF. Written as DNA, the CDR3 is TGTGCCAGCAGCCACGACAGGGGGAGAGGAAGAGATACGCAGTATTTT.

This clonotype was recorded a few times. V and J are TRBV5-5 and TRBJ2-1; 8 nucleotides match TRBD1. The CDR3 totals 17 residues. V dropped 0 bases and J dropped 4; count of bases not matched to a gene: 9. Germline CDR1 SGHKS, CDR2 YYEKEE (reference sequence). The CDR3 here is CASSLATGQDLYNEQFF. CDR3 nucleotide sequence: TGTGCCAGCAGCTTGGCGACGGGACAGGACCTGTACAATGAGCAGTTCTTC.

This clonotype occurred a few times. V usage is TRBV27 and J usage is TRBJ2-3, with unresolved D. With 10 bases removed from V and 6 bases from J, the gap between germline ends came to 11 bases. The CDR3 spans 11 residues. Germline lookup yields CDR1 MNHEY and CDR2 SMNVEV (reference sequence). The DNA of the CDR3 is TGTGCCACCTCCGGGCGGGATACGCAGTATTTT. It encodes CATSGRDTQYF.

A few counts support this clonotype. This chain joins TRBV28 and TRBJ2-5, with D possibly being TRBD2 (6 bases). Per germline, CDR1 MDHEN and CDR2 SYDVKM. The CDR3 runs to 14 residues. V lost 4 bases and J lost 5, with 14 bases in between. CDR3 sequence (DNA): TGTGCCAGCAGTTCCGGTCGCGGGGTGGAGACCCAGTACTTC. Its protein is CASSSGRGVETQYF. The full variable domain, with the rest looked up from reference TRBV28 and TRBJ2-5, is DVKVTQSSRYLVKRTGEKVFLECVQDMDHENMFWYRQDPGLGLRLIYFSYDVKMKEKGDIPEGYSVSREKKERFSLILESASTNQTSMYLCASSSGRGVETQYFGPGTRLLVL.

Here the CDR3 reads CASSAPGDLDTQYF. The CDR3 nucleotides are TGTGCCAGCAGTGCACCAGGGGACCTGGATACGCAGTATTTT. The genes are TRBV25-1 and TRBJ2-3, with D perhaps TRBD1 (6 bases). V lost 4 bases and J 6 bases, leaving 14 bases between the germline ends. Germline CDR1 and CDR2: MGHDK and SYGVNS. The CDR3 is made up of 14 amino acids.

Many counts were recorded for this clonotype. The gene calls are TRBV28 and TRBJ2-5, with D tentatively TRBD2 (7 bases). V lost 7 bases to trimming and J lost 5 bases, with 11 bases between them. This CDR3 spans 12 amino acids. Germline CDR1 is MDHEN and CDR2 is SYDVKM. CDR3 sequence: CASMGGAETQYF. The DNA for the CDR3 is TGTGCCAGCATGGGGGGGGCGGAGACCCAGTACTTC.

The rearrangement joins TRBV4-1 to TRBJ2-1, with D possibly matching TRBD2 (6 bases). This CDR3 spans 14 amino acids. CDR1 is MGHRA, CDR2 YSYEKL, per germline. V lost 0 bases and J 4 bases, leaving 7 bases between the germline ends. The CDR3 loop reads CASSQEGGYNEQFF. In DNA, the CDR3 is TGCGCCAGCAGCCAAGAAGGAGGGTACAATGAGCAGTTCTTC.

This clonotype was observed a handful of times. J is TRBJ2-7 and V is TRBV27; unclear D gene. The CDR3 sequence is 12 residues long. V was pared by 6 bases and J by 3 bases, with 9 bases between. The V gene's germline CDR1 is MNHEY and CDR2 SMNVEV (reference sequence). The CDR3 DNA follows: TGTGCCAGCAGCAAGGACGGCTACGAGCAGTACTTC. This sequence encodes CASSKDGYEQYF.

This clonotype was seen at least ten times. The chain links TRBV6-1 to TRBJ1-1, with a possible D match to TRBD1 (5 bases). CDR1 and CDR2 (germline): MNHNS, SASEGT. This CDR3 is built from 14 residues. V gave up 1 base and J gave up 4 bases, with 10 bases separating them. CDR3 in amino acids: CASSEGGFGTEAFF. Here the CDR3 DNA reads TGTGCCAGCAGTGAAGGGGGGTTTGGCACTGAAGCTTTCTTT.

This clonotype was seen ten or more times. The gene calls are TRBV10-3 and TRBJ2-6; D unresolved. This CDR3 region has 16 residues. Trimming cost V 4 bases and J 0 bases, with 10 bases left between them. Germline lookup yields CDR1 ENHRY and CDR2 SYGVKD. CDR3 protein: CAISGTEPSGANVLTF. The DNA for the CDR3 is TGTGCCATCAGTGGGACCGAGCCCTCTGGGGCCAACGTCCTGACTTTC.

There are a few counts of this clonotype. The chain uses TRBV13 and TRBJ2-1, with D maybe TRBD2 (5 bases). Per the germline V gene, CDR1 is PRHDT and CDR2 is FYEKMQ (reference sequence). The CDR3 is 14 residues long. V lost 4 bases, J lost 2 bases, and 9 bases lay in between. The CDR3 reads CASSSGLAYNEQFF. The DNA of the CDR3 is TGTGCCAGCAGCTCCGGACTTGCCTACAATGAGCAGTTCTTC.

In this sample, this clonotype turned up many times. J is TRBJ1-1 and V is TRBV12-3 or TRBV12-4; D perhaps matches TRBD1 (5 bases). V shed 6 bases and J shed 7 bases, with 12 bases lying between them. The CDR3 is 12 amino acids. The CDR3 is CASSPGGGEAFF. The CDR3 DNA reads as TGTGCCAGCAGCCCGGGGGGAGGTGAAGCTTTCTTT.

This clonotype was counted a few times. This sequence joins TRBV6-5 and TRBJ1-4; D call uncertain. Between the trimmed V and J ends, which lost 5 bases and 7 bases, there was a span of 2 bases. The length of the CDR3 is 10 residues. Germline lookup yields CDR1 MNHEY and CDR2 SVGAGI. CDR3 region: CASSPEKLFF. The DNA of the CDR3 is TGTGCCAGCAGTCCTGAAAAACTGTTTTTT.

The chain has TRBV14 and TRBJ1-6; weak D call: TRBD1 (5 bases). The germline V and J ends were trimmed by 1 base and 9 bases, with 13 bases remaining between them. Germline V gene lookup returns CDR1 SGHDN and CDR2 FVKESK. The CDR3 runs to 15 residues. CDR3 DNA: TGTGCCAGCAGCCAAGGGGCCAGGGAATTTTCACCCCTCCACTTT. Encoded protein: CASSQGAREFSPLHF.

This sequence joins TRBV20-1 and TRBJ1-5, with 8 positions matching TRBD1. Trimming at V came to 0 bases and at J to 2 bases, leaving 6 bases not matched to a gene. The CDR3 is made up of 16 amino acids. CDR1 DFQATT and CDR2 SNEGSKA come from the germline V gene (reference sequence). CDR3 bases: TGCAGTGCTAGAGACCCAGGGGGCGTCGGCAATCAGCCCCAGCATTTT. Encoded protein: CSARDPGGVGNQPQHF.

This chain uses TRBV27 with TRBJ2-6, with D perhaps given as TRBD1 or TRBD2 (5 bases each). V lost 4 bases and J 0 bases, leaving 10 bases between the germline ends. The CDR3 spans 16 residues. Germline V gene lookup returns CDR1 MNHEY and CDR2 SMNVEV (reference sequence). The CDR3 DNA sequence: TGTGCCAGCAGTTCGCCTGGGACCTCTGGGGCCAACGTCCTGACTTTC. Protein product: CASSSPGTSGANVLTF.

The CDR3 nucleotides read TGTGCCAGCAGTCCCAGTCGGGGAGGTTGGGATGAGCAGTTCTTC. Its protein is CASSPSRGGWDEQFF. The genes are TRBV6-6 and TRBJ2-1, with D perhaps matching TRBD2 (6 bases). Per the germline V gene, CDR1 is MNHNY and CDR2 is SVGAGI (reference sequence). The CDR3 loop spans 15 amino acids. V lost 5 bases and J lost 8, with 19 bases in between.

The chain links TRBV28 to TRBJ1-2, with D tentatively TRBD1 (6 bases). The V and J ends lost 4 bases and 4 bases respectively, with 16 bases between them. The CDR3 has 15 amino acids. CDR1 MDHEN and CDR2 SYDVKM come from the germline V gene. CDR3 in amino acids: CASSSIHDRTYGYTF. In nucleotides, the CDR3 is TGTGCCAGCAGTTCCATCCACGACAGGACCTATGGCTACACCTTC.